A single sample gave rise to the 15 T cell receptor beta chains below, sequenced in a study of vaccination effects on CD4 cells after COVID-19. Only in-frame clones appear in the TCRdb table, and some are missing; sequencing was by immunoSEQ multiplex PCR. The sample records about 70,000 clones, around 70% being singletons. Viral peptide pool expansion of antigen-specific CD4+ T cells preceded sequencing in the ViraFEST assay. Having been cultured for 10 days, the cells underwent CD4+ T cell isolation. This person caught SARS-CoV-2 sometime from March to December 2020, and PCR testing confirmed the infection. These receptors lack a known antigen. Sequenced material: CD4+ T cells from PBMCs cultured with HIV peptides, taken before COVID-19 vaccination. The subset: HIV-1 Nef peptide pool negative control/reference culture. The receptor source for this set is a human donor who had a prior SARS-CoV-2 infection.

This chain joins TRBV5-1 and TRBJ1-4; D is unclear. V lost 0 bases, J lost 6 bases, and 3 bases lay in between. This CDR3 comprises 12 residues. The germline gives CDR1 SGHRS, CDR2 YFSETQ. DNA of the CDR3: TGCGCCAGCAGCTTGGACGATGAAAAACTGTTTTTT. This codes for CASSLDDEKLFF.

This chain joins TRBV27 and TRBJ2-1; a weak D match, TRBD2 (7 bases). The germline V and J ends were trimmed by 3 bases and 6 bases, with 15 bases remaining between them. This CDR3 spans 15 amino acids. CDR1 is MNHEY, CDR2 SMNVEV, per germline (reference sequence). The chain's CDR3 is CASSFSAGAPNEQFF. In DNA, the CDR3 is TGTGCCAGCAGTTTTTCGGCGGGGGCCCCCAATGAGCAGTTCTTC.

The chain is built from TRBV5-5 and TRBJ2-1, with D maybe TRBD1 (5 bases). This CDR3 spans 14 amino acids. With 2 bases removed from V and 5 bases from J, the gap between germline ends came to 11 bases. Germline CDR1 SGHKS, CDR2 YYEKEE (reference sequence). The CDR3 is CASSFSGRDNEQFF. CDR3 DNA: TGTGCCAGCAGCTTTTCTGGCAGGGACAATGAGCAGTTCTTC.

This clone was observed a few times. This chain links TRBV7-3 with TRBJ2-2; TRBD2 agrees at 8 bases. With 5 bases clipped from V and 2 bases from J, the junction kept 13 bases outside the gene matches. Per germline, CDR1 SGHTA and CDR2 FQGTGA. The CDR3 runs to 18 residues. The CDR3 DNA sequence: TGTGCCAGCAGCCCCCGTGGTAGCGGGATAACAAACACCGGGGAGCTGTTTTTT. Translated: CASSPRGSGITNTGELFF.

The chain employs TRBV7-3 and TRBJ2-5; perhaps TRBD1 as D (7 bases). CDR3 size: 14 residues. Per the germline V gene, CDR1 is SGHTA and CDR2 is FQGTGA. Trimming shortened V by 4 bases and J by 5 bases, and 14 bases separated the two germline ends. Written as DNA, the CDR3 is TGTGCCAGCAGCTCGACGGGGGACAGTGAGACCCAGTACTTC. The encoded protein is CASSSTGDSETQYF.

This clone has a handful of counts. The chain uses TRBV7-2 and TRBJ2-5; D gene uncertain. The germline V and J ends were trimmed by 5 bases and 7 bases, with 14 bases remaining between them. This CDR3 is 13 amino acids long. Germline CDR1 reads SGHTA; CDR2 reads FQGNSA. CDR3: CASSPGLPATQYF. The CDR3 DNA reads as TGTGCCAGCAGCCCGGGCCTTCCTGCGACCCAGTACTTC.

The genes are TRBV5-1 and TRBJ1-2; no reliable D call. CDR3 size: 13 residues. V was trimmed by 1 base and J by 4 bases, leaving 8 bases between them. Germline-derived CDR1 and CDR2 are SGHRS and YFSETQ. The CDR3, as DNA: TGCGCCAGCAGCTTGACGGCTTCCTATGGCTACACCTTC. This gives the protein CASSLTASYGYTF.

This clone was detected a few times. The chain combines TRBV5-4 with TRBJ2-7; D may be TRBD2 (5 bases). Germline CDR1 reads SGHNT; CDR2 reads YYREEE (reference sequence). V lost 7 bases, J lost 1 base, and 12 bases lay in between. The CDR3 is 13 amino acids. CDR3 region: CASRRDLSYEQYF. The CDR3 DNA reads TGTGCCAGCCGCCGGGATTTATCCTACGAGCAGTACTTC.

This clone has more than one count but fewer than ten. The chain recombines TRBV4-2 with TRBJ1-3; 8 bases line up with TRBD1. The V segment lost 6 bases and the J segment 8 bases; nucleotides outside the gene matches: 9. The germline CDR1 and CDR2 sequences are LGHNA and YNFKEQ. The CDR3 runs to 14 residues. Written as DNA, the CDR3 is TGTGCCAGCAGGTTGGACAGGGAGGCGGACACCATATATTTT. Its protein is CASRLDREADTIYF.

CDR3 region: CASSFMAAETDTQYF. Written as DNA, the CDR3 is TGCGCCAGCAGCTTTATGGCGGCCGAGACAGATACGCAGTATTTT. The chain carries TRBV5-1 and TRBJ2-3; D remains unclear. The CDR3 covers 15 residues. The V gene lost 2 bases and the J gene lost 3 bases, with 13 bases spanning the gap. Germline lookup yields CDR1 SGHRS and CDR2 YFSETQ. Complete variable domain (other parts from reference TRBV5-1 and TRBJ2-3): KAGVTQTPRYLIKTRGQQVTLSCSPISGHRSVSWYQQTPGQGLQFLFEYFSETQRNKGNFPGRFSGRQFSNSRSEMNVSTLELGDSALYLCASSFMAAETDTQYFGPGTRLTVL.

The chain joins TRBV7-6 to TRBJ1-4; no firm D call. CDR3 length: 16 amino acids. With 0 bases removed from V and 4 bases from J, the gap between germline ends came to 12 bases. Germline V lookup: CDR1 SGHVS, CDR2 FNYEAQ. CDR3 DNA: TGTGCCAGCAGCTTAGCCGTGGGGTATCTTAATGAAAAACTGTTTTTT. Translating gives CASSLAVGYLNEKLFF.

The gene calls are TRBV4-1 and TRBJ2-3; possibly TRBD2 for D (6 bases). Germline lookup yields CDR1 MGHRA and CDR2 YSYEKL. Deletions cut 3 bases from V and 11 bases from J, with 24 bases between. CDR3 length: 16 amino acids. Here the CDR3 reads CASSQVLAKQPHGQYF. The CDR3 DNA follows: TGCGCCAGCAGCCAGGTACTAGCAAAGCAGCCCCATGGGCAGTATTTT.

This chain connects TRBV6-5 to TRBJ2-5, with 10 bases identical to TRBD2. The CDR3 is 15 residues long. Trimming at V came to 7 bases and at J to 3 bases, leaving 8 bases not matched to a gene. Germline lookup yields CDR1 MNHEY and CDR2 SVGAGI. In nucleotides, the CDR3 is TGTGCCAGCAACCCAACCGGGACTAGCGAAGAGACCCAGTACTTC. As protein: CASNPTGTSEETQYF.

The J gene is TRBJ2-6, the V gene TRBV7-6; D possibly uses TRBD1 or TRBD2 (5 bases each). The germline V and J ends were trimmed by 2 bases and 2 bases, with 16 bases remaining between them. CDR1 and CDR2 from the germline V gene are SGHVS and FNYEAQ. This CDR3 is 18 amino acids long. The CDR3 here is CASSLRPGREPGANVLTF. The CDR3 nucleotides are TGTGCCAGCAGCTTAAGACCGGGACGTGAACCTGGGGCCAACGTCCTGACTTTC.

The CDR3 loop is CASSLDSGLRNEQFF. The CDR3 region has the DNA TGTGCCAGCAGCTTGGATAGCGGTTTGCGGAATGAGCAGTTCTTC. The rearrangement joins TRBV7-3 to TRBJ2-1, with TRBD2 as a possible D gene (6 bases). V dropped 3 bases and J dropped 7 bases, with 16 bases sitting between them. CDR3 length equals 15 residues. Looked up from germline, CDR1 is SGHTA and CDR2 is FQGTGA.